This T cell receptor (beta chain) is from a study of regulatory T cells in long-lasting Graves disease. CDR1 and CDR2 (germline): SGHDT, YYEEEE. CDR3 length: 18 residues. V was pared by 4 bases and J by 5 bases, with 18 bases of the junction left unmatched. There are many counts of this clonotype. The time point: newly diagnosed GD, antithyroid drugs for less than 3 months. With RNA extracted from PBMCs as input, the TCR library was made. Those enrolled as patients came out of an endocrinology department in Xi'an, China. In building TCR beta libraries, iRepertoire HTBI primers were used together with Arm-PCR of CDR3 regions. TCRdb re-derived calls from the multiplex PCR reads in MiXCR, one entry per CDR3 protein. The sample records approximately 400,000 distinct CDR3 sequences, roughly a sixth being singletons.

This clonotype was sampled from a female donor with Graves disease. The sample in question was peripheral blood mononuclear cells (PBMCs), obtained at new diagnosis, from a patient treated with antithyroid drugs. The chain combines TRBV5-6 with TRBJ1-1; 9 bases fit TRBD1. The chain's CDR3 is CASSAGTGLALRGTEAFF. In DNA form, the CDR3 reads TGTGCCAGCAGCGCCGGGACAGGGTTGGCCCTCCGAGGGACTGAAGCTTTCTTT.